This is a list of T cell receptor beta chains from one sample in a study of blood T cell repertoires in COVID-19. Data came from immunoSEQ multiplex PCR; TCRdb stores just in-frame clones and leaves some out. The table includes roughly 14,000 clones, about 88% detected once. The sequenced sample was peripheral blood. The receptor source for this set is a woman of 80 years or more with COVID-19, enrolled during active disease. Each CDR3 is given with its conserved first and last residue. D genes are given only for firm matches. Size tells how often a clone was seen (once, few, many) or the class of an expanded clone, and some rows leave it out.

d_call j_call clone_size v_call cdr3_aa cdr3_nt
TRBD1 TRBJ2-7 - TRBV18 CASSPQDRAEQYF TGTGCCAGCTCACCTCAGGACAGGGCCGAGCAGTACTTC
- TRBJ1-2 - TRBV2 CASSEQARGGGYTF TGTGCCAGCAGTGAACAGGCCCGCGGGGGTGGCTACACCTTC
TRBD1 TRBJ1-5 - TRBV10-1 CASRPGGGNQPQHF TGCGCCAGCAGACCAGGGGGCGGTAATCAGCCCCAGCATTTT
TRBD1 TRBJ2-7 - TRBV12-3/TRBV12-4 CASGTGGGGEQYF TGTGCCAGCGGGACAGGGGGAGGGGGCGAGCAGTACTTC
- TRBJ1-1 - TRBV19 CASSIRGRQVEAFF TGTGCCAGTAGTATTAGGGGGAGACAGGTTGAAGCTTTCTTT
- TRBJ2-7 once TRBV27 CASSFRPDSSYEQYF TGTGCCAGCAGTTTCCGACCGGACAGCTCCTACGAGCAGTACTTC
- TRBJ2-5 once TRBV19 CASSPGSFLYQETQYF TGTGCCAGTAGTCCCGGGTCGTTTTTGTACCAAGAGACCCAGTACTTC
TRBD1 TRBJ2-7 - TRBV2 CASNRGEQYF TGTGCCAGCAACAGGGGCGAGCAGTACTTC
- TRBJ1-4 - TRBV3-1/TRBV3-2 CASSQGQNEKLFF TGTGCCAGCAGCCAAGGACAGAATGAAAAACTGTTTTTT
TRBD2 TRBJ2-1 few TRBV10-3 CAISDIAGGLNINEQFF TGTGCCATCAGCGATATAGCTGGGGGACTAAATATCAATGAGCAGTTCTTC
- TRBJ2-3 - TRBV4-1 CASSQDPGGTDTQYF TGCGCCAGCAGCCAAGATCCAGGGGGCACAGATACGCAGTATTTT
TRBD2 TRBJ2-3 - TRBV19 CASSIDRTSAFTDTQYF TGTGCCAGTAGTATAGATAGGACTAGCGCTTTCACAGATACGCAGTATTTT
TRBD2 TRBJ2-1 - TRBV4-3 CASTSLRGRQGLAGGPYNEQFF TGCGCCAGCACCTCCCTGAGGGGTCGACAGGGACTAGCGGGGGGGCCCTACAATGAGCAGTTCTTC
- TRBJ1-5 - TRBV7-9 CASSLIGRGSNQPQHF TGTGCCAGCAGCTTAATTGGCAGGGGCAGCAATCAGCCCCAGCATTTT
TRBD2 TRBJ2-1 - TRBV7-2 CATRRTSGSNEQFF TGTGCCACCCGCCGGACTAGCGGGAGTAATGAGCAGTTCTTC
TRBD1 TRBJ2-1 - TRBV24-1 CATSGDRGHNEQFF TGTGCCACCAGTGGGGACAGGGGCCACAATGAGCAGTTCTTC
- TRBJ2-3 - TRBV7-3 CASSSSGAQYF TGTGCCAGCAGCTCTAGTGGTGCGCAGTATTTT
TRBD1 TRBJ1-2 - TRBV7-9 CASSLGGQGAYGYTF TGTGCCAGCAGCTTAGGGGGACAGGGGGCCTATGGCTACACCTTC
TRBD2 TRBJ2-2 once TRBV5-5 CASSLGLAGGPNTGELFF TGTGCCAGCAGCTTAGGACTAGCGGGAGGGCCGAACACCGGGGAGCTGTTTTTT
TRBD1 TRBJ1-4 once TRBV4-3 CASSPGQAGEKLFF TGCGCCAGCAGCCCAGGACAGGCGGGTGAAAAACTGTTTTTT
TRBD2 TRBJ2-1 few TRBV7-2 CASSLFPLSGSYNEQFF TGTGCCAGCAGCTTATTCCCCTTGAGCGGGAGCTACAATGAGCAGTTCTTC
- TRBJ1-1 - TRBV5-5 CASSLASPTEAFF TGTGCCAGCAGCTTGGCCAGTCCCACTGAAGCTTTCTTT
- TRBJ2-3 - TRBV1 CTSSQSGGGTDTQYF TGCACCAGCAGCCAATCAGGTGGTGGCACAGATACGCAGTATTTT
TRBD1 TRBJ2-7 - TRBV5-8 CASSFDRVSLYEQYF TGTGCCAGCAGCTTTGACAGGGTTTCCCTCTACGAGCAGTACTTC
TRBD1 TRBJ2-7 - TRBV18 CASSSGGGYEQYF TGTGCCAGCTCCTCAGGGGGCGGGTACGAGCAGTACTTC
TRBD1 TRBJ2-5 - TRBV5-1 CASSLGGLQETQYF TGCGCCAGCAGCCTAGGGGGCCTCCAAGAGACCCAGTACTTC
TRBD1 TRBJ1-1 - TRBV12-5 CASARGTGGTGVNTEAFF TGTGCTAGTGCCCGCGGGACAGGGGGGACTGGCGTGAACACTGAAGCTTTCTTT
- TRBJ2-7 - TRBV18 CASSPDAGATYEQYF TGTGCCAGCTCACCAGACGCAGGCGCAACCTACGAGCAGTACTTC
- TRBJ2-1 - TRBV9 CANVPRGLNSYNEQFF TGTGCCAACGTCCCGAGGGGACTTAACTCCTACAATGAGCAGTTCTTC
TRBD1 TRBJ2-5 - TRBV7-9 CASSLPGTGATQETQYF TGTGCCAGCAGCTTACCCGGGACAGGGGCCACCCAAGAGACCCAGTACTTC
TRBD2 TRBJ2-1 - TRBV6-5 CASSLREGRNNEQFF TGTGCCAGCAGCCTTCGGGAGGGCCGGAACAATGAGCAGTTCTTC
TRBD2 TRBJ2-1 - TRBV28 CASSPRGTIQFF TGTGCCAGCAGTCCGCGGGGGACGATCCAGTTCTTC
- TRBJ1-1 - TRBV7-8 CASSFFDTNTEAFF TGTGCCAGCAGCTTCTTCGACACGAACACTGAAGCTTTCTTT
TRBD2 TRBJ2-7 - TRBV3-1/TRBV3-2 CASSQGSTGGTKEQYF TGTGCCAGCAGCCAAGGGTCCACGGGGGGGACTAAAGAGCAGTACTTC
- TRBJ2-6 - TRBV5-1 CASSEQGVGANVLTF TGCGCCAGCAGCGAACAGGGAGTTGGGGCCAACGTCCTGACTTTC
- TRBJ1-1 - TRBV28 CASSYMMATEAFF TGTGCCAGCAGTTACATGATGGCCACTGAAGCTTTCTTT
- TRBJ1-2 - TRBV2 CASSEGGGGYGYTF TGTGCCAGCAGTGAAGGGGGTGGAGGGTATGGCTACACCTTC
- TRBJ1-2 - TRBV10-3 CAISDTESRYGYTF TGTGCCATCAGTGACACAGAGTCCCGCTATGGCTACACCTTC
- TRBJ2-3 - TRBV5-1 CASSPPTTGFTDTQYF TGCGCCAGCAGCCCCCCGACGACAGGTTTCACAGATACGCAGTATTTT
TRBD1 TRBJ2-3 - TRBV24-1 CATSDPRAGGRSDTQYF TGTGCCACCAGTGATCCTCGGGCAGGGGGTAGGTCAGATACGCAGTATTTT
- TRBJ1-2 - TRBV7-2 CASSPGGGVPNYGYTF TGTGCCAGCAGCCCCGGTGGCGGGGTCCCTAACTATGGCTACACCTTC
- TRBJ2-7 - TRBV6-5 CASSSRSYEQYF TGTGCCAGCAGTTCCCGGAGCTACGAGCAGTACTTC
- TRBJ2-7 - TRBV5-1 CASSTTVTSYEQYF TGCGCCAGCAGCACGACAGTTACCTCCTACGAGCAGTACTTC
- TRBJ1-1 - TRBV28 CASSLAGIPEAFF TGTGCCAGCAGTTTGGCCGGGATACCTGAAGCTTTCTTT
- TRBJ2-2 - TRBV28 CASRDGGGGTGELFF TGTGCCAGCAGAGACGGGGGAGGGGGCACCGGGGAGCTGTTTTTT
TRBD1 TRBJ2-3 - TRBV19 CASSDRGQDTQYF TGTGCCAGTTCAGACAGGGGGCAAGATACGCAGTATTTT
TRBD1 TRBJ2-7 - TRBV2 CASRHPSGTGNYEQYF TGTGCCAGCAGACACCCGTCGGGGACAGGGAACTACGAGCAGTACTTC
TRBD1 TRBJ2-7 - TRBV27 CASSFQGGTGVVEQYF TGTGCCAGCAGTTTCCAGGGGGGGACAGGGGTGGTCGAGCAGTACTTC
TRBD2 TRBJ2-1 - TRBV4-1 CASSPPGLAKQAEQFF TGCGCCAGCAGCCCACCGGGACTAGCAAAGCAGGCTGAGCAGTTCTTC
TRBD1 TRBJ1-6 - TRBV28 CASSSRDSYNSPLHF TGTGCCAGCAGTTCCCGGGACAGCTATAATTCACCCCTCCACTTT
- TRBJ2-7 - TRBV4-3 CASSQGPGRLSYEQYF TGCGCCAGCAGCCAAGGCCCGGGGAGACTCTCCTACGAGCAGTACTTC
TRBD1 TRBJ2-5 - TRBV5-6 CASSLPGGYQETQYF TGTGCCAGCAGCTTGCCAGGGGGTTACCAAGAGACCCAGTACTTC
TRBD1 TRBJ2-5 - TRBV5-1 CASSSTGGRETQYF TGCGCCAGCAGCTCGACAGGGGGCCGGGAGACCCAGTACTTC
- TRBJ2-2 medium-sized TRBV4-3 CASSFRTSNTGELFF TGCGCCAGCAGCTTTCGGACTTCGAACACCGGGGAGCTGTTTTTT
TRBD1 TRBJ1-4 - TRBV15 CATSRDLQGASEKLFF TGTGCCACCAGCAGAGACTTACAGGGGGCAAGCGAAAAACTGTTTTTT
- TRBJ2-7 once TRBV11-1 CASSNLGGDSYEQYF TGTGCCAGCAGCAACCTCGGGGGAGACTCCTACGAGCAGTACTTC
- TRBJ1-5 - TRBV7-2 CASSHGQNQPQHF TGTGCCAGCAGCCATGGACAGAATCAGCCCCAGCATTTT
TRBD2 TRBJ2-3 - TRBV9 CASSPLAGGPTDTQYF TGTGCCAGCAGCCCTCTAGCGGGAGGGCCCACAGATACGCAGTATTTT
TRBD1 TRBJ1-2 - TRBV6-6 CASSRDRETVNYGYTF TGTGCCAGCAGTCGGGACAGGGAAACCGTTAACTATGGCTACACCTTC